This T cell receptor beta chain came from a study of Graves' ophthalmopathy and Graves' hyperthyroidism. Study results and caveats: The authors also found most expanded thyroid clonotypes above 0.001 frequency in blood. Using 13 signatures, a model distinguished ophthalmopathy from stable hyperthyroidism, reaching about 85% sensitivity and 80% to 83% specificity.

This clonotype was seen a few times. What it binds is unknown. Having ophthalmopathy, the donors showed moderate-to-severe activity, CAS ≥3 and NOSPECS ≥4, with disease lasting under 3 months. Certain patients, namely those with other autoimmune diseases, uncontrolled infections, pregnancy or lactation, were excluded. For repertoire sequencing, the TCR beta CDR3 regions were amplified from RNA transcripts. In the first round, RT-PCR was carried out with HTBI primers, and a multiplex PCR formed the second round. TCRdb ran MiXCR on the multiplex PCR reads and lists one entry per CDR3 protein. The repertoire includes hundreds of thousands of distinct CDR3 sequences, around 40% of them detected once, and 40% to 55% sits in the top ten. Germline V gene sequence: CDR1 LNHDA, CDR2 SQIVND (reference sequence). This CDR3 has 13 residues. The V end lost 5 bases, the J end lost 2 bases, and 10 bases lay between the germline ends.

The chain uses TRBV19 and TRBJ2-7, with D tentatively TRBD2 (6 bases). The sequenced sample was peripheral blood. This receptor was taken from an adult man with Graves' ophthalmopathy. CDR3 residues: CASSSRGTYEQYF. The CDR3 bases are TGTGCCAGTAGTTCCCGGGGGACCTACGAGCAGTACTTC.